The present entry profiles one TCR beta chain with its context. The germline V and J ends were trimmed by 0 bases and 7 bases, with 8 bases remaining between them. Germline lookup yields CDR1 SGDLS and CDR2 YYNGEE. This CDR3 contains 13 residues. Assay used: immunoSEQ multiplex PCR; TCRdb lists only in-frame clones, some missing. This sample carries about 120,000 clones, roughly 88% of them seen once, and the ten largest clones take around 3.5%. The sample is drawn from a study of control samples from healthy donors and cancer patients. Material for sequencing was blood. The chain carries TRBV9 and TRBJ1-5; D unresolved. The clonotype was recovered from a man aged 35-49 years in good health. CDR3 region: CASSVAPGQPQHF. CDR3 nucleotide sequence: TGTGCCAGCAGCGTAGCCCCAGGCCAGCCCCAGCATTTT.